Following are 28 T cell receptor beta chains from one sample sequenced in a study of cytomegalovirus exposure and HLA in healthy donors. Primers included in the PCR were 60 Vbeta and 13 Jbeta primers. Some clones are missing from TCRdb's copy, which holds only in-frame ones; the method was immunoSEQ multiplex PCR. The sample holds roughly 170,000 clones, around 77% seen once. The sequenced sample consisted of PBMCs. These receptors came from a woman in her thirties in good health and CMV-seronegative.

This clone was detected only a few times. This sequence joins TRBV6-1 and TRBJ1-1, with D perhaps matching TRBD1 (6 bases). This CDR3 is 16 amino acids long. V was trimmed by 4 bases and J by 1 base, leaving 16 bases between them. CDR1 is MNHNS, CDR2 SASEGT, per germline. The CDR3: CASSGTVRGRNTEAFF. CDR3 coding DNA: TGTGCCAGCAGTGGGACAGTTAGAGGTCGGAACACTGAAGCTTTCTTT.

CDR3 coding DNA: TGTGCCAGCAGTTCCCAGGTATTAGGGACTAGCCCTCCCACAGATACGCAGTATTTT. It specifies CASSSQVLGTSPPTDTQYF. This chain joins TRBV27 and TRBJ2-3; TRBD2 matches 9 bases. The CDR3 is made up of 19 amino acids. Per germline, CDR1 MNHEY and CDR2 SMNVEV (reference sequence). V was clipped by 4 bases and J by 2 bases; unmatched bases: 16.

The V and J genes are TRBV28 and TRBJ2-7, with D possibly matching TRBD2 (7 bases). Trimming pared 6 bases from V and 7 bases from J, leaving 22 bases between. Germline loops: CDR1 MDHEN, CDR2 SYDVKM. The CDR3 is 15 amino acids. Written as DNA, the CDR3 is TGTGCCAGCAGGAAGGGGGGGGGCGAAGGTAGAGAGCAGTACTTC. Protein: CASRKGGGEGREQYF.

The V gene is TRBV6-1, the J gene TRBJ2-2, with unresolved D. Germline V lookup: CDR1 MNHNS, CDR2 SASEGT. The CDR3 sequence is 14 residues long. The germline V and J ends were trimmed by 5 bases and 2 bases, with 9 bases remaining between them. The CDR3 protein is CASSISVNTGELFF. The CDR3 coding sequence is TGTGCCAGCAGTATCAGCGTTAACACCGGGGAGCTGTTTTTT.

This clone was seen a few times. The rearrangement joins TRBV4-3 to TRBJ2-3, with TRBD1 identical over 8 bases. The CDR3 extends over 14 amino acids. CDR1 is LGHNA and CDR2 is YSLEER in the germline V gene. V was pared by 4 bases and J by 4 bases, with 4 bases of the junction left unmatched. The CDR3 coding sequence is TGCGCCAGCAGCCCAGGACAGGGACCAGATACGCAGTATTTT. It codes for CASSPGQGPDTQYF.

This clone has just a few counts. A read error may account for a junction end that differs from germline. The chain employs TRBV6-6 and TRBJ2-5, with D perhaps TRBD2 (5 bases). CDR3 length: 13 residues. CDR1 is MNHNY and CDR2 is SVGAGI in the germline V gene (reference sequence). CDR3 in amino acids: CASRLPLSGSIHF. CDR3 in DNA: TGTGCCAGCAGACTCCCATTGTCGGGATCGATACACTTC.

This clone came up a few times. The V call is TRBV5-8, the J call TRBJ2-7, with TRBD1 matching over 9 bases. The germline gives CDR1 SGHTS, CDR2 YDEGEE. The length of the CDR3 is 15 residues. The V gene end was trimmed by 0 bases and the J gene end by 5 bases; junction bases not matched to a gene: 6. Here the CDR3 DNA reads TGTGCCAGCAGCTTGGATGGGACAGGGTGGGACGAGCAGTACTTC. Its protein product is CASSLDGTGWDEQYF.

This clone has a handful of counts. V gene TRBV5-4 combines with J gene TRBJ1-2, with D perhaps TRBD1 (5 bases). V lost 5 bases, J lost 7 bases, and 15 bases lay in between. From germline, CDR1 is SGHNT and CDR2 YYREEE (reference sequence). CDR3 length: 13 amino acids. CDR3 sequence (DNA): TGTGCCAGCAGACAAATGGGGGGGGGTGGCTACACCTTC. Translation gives CASRQMGGGGYTF.

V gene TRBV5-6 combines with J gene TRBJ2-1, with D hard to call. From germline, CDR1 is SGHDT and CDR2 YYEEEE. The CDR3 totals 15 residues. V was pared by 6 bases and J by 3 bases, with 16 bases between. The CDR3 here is CASKDTLVGYNEQFF. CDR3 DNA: TGTGCCAGCAAAGACACCCTCGTCGGCTACAATGAGCAGTTCTTC. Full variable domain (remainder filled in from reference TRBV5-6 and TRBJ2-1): DAGVTQSPTHLIKTRGQQVTLRCSPKSGHDTVSWYQQALGQGPQFIFQYYEEEERQRGNFPDRFSGHQFPNYSSELNVNALLLGDSALYLCASKDTLVGYNEQFFGPGTRLTVL.

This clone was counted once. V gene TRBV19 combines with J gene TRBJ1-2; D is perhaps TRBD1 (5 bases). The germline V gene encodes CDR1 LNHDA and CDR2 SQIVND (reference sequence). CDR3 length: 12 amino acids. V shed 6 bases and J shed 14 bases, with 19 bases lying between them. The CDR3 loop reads CASSLGAFEKTF. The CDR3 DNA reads TGTGCCAGTAGCCTAGGGGCTTTTGAGAAAACCTTC.

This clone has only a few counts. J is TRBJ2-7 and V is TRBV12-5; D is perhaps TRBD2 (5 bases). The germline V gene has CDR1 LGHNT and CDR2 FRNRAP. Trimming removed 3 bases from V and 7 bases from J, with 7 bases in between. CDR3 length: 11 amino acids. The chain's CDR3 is CASGLTGEQYF. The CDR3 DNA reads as TGTGCTAGTGGTTTAACGGGGGAGCAGTACTTC.

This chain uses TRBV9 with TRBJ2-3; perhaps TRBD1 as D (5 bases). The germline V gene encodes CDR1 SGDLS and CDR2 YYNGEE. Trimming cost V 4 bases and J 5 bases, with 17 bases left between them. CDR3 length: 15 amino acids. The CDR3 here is CASSPGFTAQDTQYF. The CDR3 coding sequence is TGTGCCAGCAGCCCAGGGTTCACAGCCCAAGATACGCAGTATTTT.

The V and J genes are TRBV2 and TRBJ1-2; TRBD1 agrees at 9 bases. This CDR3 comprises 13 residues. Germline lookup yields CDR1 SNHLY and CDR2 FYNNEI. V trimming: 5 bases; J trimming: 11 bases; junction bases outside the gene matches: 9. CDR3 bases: TGTGCCAGCAGTAAGGGACAGGGTCTTGGATACACCTTC. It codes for CASSKGQGLGYTF.

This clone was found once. In DNA form, the CDR3 reads TGTGCCAGCAGCGAAAATCAACAGGGACCAGTTGGCACTGAAGCTTTCTTT. It is translated as CASSENQQGPVGTEAFF. The chain couples TRBV21-1 to TRBJ1-1; the DNA was not compared with TRBD1, the D call given in the table. TRBV21-1 is tagged as a pseudogene. The CDR3 covers 17 residues.

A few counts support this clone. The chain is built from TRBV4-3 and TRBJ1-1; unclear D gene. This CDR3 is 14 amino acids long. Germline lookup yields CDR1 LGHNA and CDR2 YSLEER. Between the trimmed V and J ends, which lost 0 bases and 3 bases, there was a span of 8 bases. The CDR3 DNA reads TGCGCCAGCAGCCAAGAACCCAGCGACACTGAAGCTTTCTTT. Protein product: CASSQEPSDTEAFF.

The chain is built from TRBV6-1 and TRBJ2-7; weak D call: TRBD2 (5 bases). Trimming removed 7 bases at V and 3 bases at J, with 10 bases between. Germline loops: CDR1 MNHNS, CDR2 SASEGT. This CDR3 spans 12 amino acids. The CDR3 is CASKASSYEQYF. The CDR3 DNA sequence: TGTGCCAGCAAAGCTAGCAGCTACGAGCAGTACTTC.

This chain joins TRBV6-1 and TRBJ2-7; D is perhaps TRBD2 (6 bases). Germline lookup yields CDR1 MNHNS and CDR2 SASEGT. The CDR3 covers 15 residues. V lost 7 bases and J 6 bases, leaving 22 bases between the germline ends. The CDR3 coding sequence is TGTGCCAGCACCGATCCGGGACCGGGGGTTTTCGAGCAGTACTTC. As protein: CASTDPGPGVFEQYF.

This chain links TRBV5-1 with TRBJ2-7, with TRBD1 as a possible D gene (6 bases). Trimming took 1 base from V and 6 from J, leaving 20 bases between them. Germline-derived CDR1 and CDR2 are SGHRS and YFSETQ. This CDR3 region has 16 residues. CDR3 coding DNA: TGCGCCAGCAGCTTGACAAAGGCGAAAGGGGGTTCCGAGCAGTACTTC. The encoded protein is CASSLTKAKGGSEQYF.

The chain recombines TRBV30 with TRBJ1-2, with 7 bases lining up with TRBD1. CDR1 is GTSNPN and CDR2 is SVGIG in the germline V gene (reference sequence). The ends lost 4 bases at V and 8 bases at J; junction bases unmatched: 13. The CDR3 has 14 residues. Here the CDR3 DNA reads TGTGCCTGGAAGGTAACTGGAACAGGGGCCGGCTACACCTTC. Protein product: CAWKVTGTGAGYTF. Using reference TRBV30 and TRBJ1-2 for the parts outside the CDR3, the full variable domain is SQTIHQWPATLVQPVGSPLSLECTVEGTSNPNLYWYRQAAGRGLQLLFYSVGIGQISSEVPQNLSASRPQDRQFILSSKKLLLSDSGFYLCAWKVTGTGAGYTFGSGTRLTVV.

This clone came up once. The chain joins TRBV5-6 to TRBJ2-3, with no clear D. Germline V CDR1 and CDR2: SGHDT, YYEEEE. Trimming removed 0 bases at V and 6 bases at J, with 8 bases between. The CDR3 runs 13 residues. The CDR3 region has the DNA TGTGCCAGCAGCTTGGGCTCACGGGATACGCAGTATTTT. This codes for CASSLGSRDTQYF. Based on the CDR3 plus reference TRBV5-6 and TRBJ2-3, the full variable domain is DAGVTQSPTHLIKTRGQQVTLRCSPKSGHDTVSWYQQALGQGPQFIFQYYEEEERQRGNFPDRFSGHQFPNYSSELNVNALLLGDSALYLCASSLGSRDTQYFGPGTRLTVL.

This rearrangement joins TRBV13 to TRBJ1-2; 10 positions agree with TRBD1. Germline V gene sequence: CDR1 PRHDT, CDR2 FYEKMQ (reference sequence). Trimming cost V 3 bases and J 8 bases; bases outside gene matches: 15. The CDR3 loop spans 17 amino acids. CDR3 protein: CASSLATGGRRWGGYTF. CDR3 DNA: TGTGCCAGCAGCTTGGCGACAGGGGGCCGTAGATGGGGAGGCTACACCTTC.

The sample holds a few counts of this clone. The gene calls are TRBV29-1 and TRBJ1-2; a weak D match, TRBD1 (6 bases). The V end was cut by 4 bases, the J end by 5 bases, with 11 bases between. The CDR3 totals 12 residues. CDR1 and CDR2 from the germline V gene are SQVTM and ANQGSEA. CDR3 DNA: TGCAGCGTTGGAGGACAGACTTATGGCTACACCTTC. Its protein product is CSVGGQTYGYTF.

CDR3 bases: TGTGCCAGCAGAAGCGACAGGGCGGGGGGAGATACGCAGTATTTT. It translates to CASRSDRAGGDTQYF. The chain recombines TRBV2 with TRBJ2-3, with D maybe TRBD2 (8 bases). Trimming stripped 6 bases from V and 5 bases from J, with 18 bases between. Looked up from germline, CDR1 is SNHLY and CDR2 is FYNNEI. CDR3 length equals 15 residues.

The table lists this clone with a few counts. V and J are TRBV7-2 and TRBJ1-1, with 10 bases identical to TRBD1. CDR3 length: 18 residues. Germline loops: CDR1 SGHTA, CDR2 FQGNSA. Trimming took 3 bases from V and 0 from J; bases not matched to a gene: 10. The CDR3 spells CASSLIPGQGRVNTEAFF. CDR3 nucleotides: TGTGCCAGCAGCTTGATACCGGGACAGGGGAGGGTGAACACTGAAGCTTTCTTT. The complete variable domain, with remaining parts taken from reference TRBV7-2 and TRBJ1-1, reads GAGVSQSPSNKVTEKGKDVELRCDPISGHTALYWYRQSLGQGLEFLIYFQGNSAPDKSGLPSDRFSAERTGGSVSTLTIQRTQQEDSAVYLCASSLIPGQGRVNTEAFFGQGTRLTVV.

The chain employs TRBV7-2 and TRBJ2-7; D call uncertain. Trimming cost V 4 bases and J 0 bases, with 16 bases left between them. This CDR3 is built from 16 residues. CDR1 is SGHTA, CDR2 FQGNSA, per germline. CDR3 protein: CASSSDSAAFSYEQYF. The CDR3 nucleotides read TGTGCCAGCAGCTCCGACTCGGCGGCCTTCTCCTACGAGCAGTACTTC.

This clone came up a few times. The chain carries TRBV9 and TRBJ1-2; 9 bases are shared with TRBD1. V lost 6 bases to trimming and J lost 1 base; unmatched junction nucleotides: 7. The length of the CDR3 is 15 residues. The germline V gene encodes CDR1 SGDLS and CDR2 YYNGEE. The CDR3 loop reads CASTIGQGINYGYTF. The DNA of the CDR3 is TGTGCCAGCACCATAGGACAGGGGATTAACTATGGCTACACCTTC.

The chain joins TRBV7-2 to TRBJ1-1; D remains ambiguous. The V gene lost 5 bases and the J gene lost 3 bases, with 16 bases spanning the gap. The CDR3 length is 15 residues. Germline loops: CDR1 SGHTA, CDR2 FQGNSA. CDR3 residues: CASSPTLGRDTEAFF. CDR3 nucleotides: TGTGCCAGCAGCCCCACGTTGGGGAGGGACACTGAAGCTTTCTTT.

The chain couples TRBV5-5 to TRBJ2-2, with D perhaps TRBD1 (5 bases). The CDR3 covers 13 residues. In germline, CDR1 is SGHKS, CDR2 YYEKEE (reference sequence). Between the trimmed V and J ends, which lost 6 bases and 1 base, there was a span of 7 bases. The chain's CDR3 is CASNQGNTGELFF. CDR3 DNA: TGTGCCAGCAACCAGGGGAACACCGGGGAGCTGTTTTTT.